This TCR beta chain was found in a study of shared clonotypes between healthy human individuals. Sequencing was performed with immunoSEQ multiplex PCR; in TCRdb, only in-frame clones are kept and a portion is missing. The sample contains 1.5 million to 2.5 million clones, approximately 95% of which appear only once. Germline CDR1 and CDR2: MNHEY and SVGAGI. Trimming cost V 0 bases and J 6 bases, with 10 bases left between them. This CDR3 has 14 amino acids. The naive CD8 subset, CD45RO-negative cells positively selected for CCR7, excluded terminally differentiated effector memory CD45RA+ cells. Sequencing input: naive CD8+ T cells sorted from blood. The V gene is TRBV6-5, the J gene TRBJ2-3; D perhaps matches TRBD1 (5 bases). This clonotype was obtained from a man aged 18 to 29 in good health. The CDR3 loop reads CASSYSGAVDTQYF. CDR3 DNA: TGTGCCAGCAGTTACTCAGGGGCAGTTGATACGCAGTATTTT.